This T cell receptor beta chain derives from a study of graft-versus-host responses after intestinal transplantation. Study-wide findings and caveats: Researchers found GvH clones in recipient marrow, and some showed up first in ileum or blood.

Using immunoSEQ multiplex PCR, the repertoire was profiled, and TCRdb retains in-frame clones only, with some absent. There are approximately 77,000 clones in the sample; approximately 88% occur only once, and roughly 0.37% lies in the top ten. Comments on this clone: Its antigen is unidentified.

Germline V gives CDR1 SGDLS, CDR2 YYNGEE. V lost 4 bases and J 1 base, leaving 13 bases between the germline ends. This CDR3 spans 15 amino acids. The receptor was isolated from a human donor who received an intestinal transplant. Sequences were derived from unstimulated CD4+ T cells sorted from spleen or lymph node cells, sampled before intestinal transplant. This rearrangement joins TRBV9 to TRBJ2-3; the D gene is possibly TRBD2 (7 bases). The CDR3 protein is CASSYRGAGTDTQYF. Written as DNA, the CDR3 is TGTGCCAGCAGCTATCGGGGGGCCGGCACAGATACGCAGTATTTT.